One and the same sample provided the 21 T cell receptor beta chains below, sequenced in a study of blood T cell repertoires in COVID-19. Method: immunoSEQ multiplex PCR; TCRdb's copy keeps in-frame clones and lacks some. The data hold around 190,000 clones, with about 88% observed a single time. The sequenced sample was peripheral blood. The source of these receptors is a man aged 18 to 30 with active or convalescent COVID-19.

This clone was counted a few times. The rearrangement links TRBV6-1 to TRBJ2-3; TRBD2 agrees at 10 bases. Germline CDR1 and CDR2: MNHNS and SASEGT. The CDR3 length is 15 residues. The V and J ends lost 2 bases and 2 bases, in that order; junction bases with no gene match: 1. In nucleotides, the CDR3 is TGTGCCAGCAGTGAACTAGCGGGAGCCACAGATACGCAGTATTTT. Its translation: CASSELAGATDTQYF.

This clone was detected once. The chain carries TRBV19 and TRBJ2-1, with 7 bases identical to TRBD2. There are 13 residues in the CDR3. The germline V gene encodes CDR1 LNHDA and CDR2 SQIVND (reference sequence). V was clipped by 7 bases and J by 8 bases; unmatched bases: 8. The CDR3 loop reads CASKGGGGHEQFF. The CDR3 nucleotides read TGTGCCAGTAAGGGTGGCGGGGGACATGAGCAGTTCTTC.

This chain uses TRBV3-1 (or the pseudogene TRBV3-2) with TRBJ2-3; 8 bases agree with TRBD1. This CDR3 is 15 amino acids long. The trim removed 4 bases at V and 3 bases at J, leaving 6 bases unmatched. Germline CDR1 LGHDT, CDR2 YNNKEL (reference sequence). The chain's CDR3 is CASSRQGSKTDTQYF. The CDR3 DNA is TGTGCCAGCAGCCGACAGGGGAGTAAGACAGATACGCAGTATTTT.

V is TRBV2 and J is TRBJ2-7; D is unclear. This CDR3 is 12 amino acids long. V was cut by 5 bases and J by 5 bases, with 10 bases left in between. The germline V gene has CDR1 SNHLY and CDR2 FYNNEI. The CDR3 DNA reads TGTGCCAGCAGTAGACGGGTCCACGAGCAGTACTTC. Its protein is CASSRRVHEQYF. Supplemented by reference TRBV2 and TRBJ2-7, the full variable domain reads EPEVTQTPSHQVTQMGQEVILRCVPISNHLYFYWYRQILGQKVEFLVSFYNNEISEKSEIFDDQFSVERPDGSNFTLKIRSTKLEDSAMYFCASSRRVHEQYFGPGTRLTVT.

The V call is TRBV27, the J call TRBJ2-7, with D hard to call. CDR3 size: 15 residues. Deletions cut 6 bases from V and 2 bases from J, with 17 bases between. CDR1 and CDR2 (germline): MNHEY, SMNVEV (reference sequence). CDR3 amino acids: CASSPSRRATYEQYF. CDR3 in DNA: TGTGCCAGCAGCCCCAGCCGACGAGCGACCTACGAGCAGTACTTC.

The rearrangement joins TRBV2 to TRBJ1-2, with D tentatively TRBD1 (6 bases). This CDR3 has 14 amino acids. Per the germline V gene, CDR1 is SNHLY and CDR2 is FYNNEI. Trimming removed 7 bases at V and 5 bases at J, with 17 bases between. The CDR3 nucleotides read TGTGCCAGCACGCAGGGGAGTATGGAGTATGGCTACACCTTC. This translates into CASTQGSMEYGYTF.

This clone appeared a single time. This chain links TRBV5-1 with TRBJ1-1; D perhaps matches TRBD1 (5 bases). Trimming removed 5 bases at V and 1 base at J, with 15 bases between. Germline CDR1 and CDR2: SGHRS and YFSETQ. CDR3 size: 15 residues. CDR3 region: CASSKWTPGNTEAFF. Written as DNA, the CDR3 is TGCGCCAGCAGTAAGTGGACACCTGGGAACACTGAAGCTTTCTTT.

V usage is TRBV27 and J usage is TRBJ2-3; D is perhaps TRBD2 (5 bases). Trimming removed 6 bases from V and 1 base from J, with 11 bases in between. CDR3 length: 14 residues. From germline, CDR1 is MNHEY and CDR2 SMNVEV (reference sequence). The CDR3 loop reads CASRLPGGTDTQYF. The CDR3, as DNA: TGTGCCAGCAGACTCCCCGGGGGCACAGATACGCAGTATTTT.

V usage is TRBV30 and J usage is TRBJ1-4; tentative D call: TRBD1 (6 bases). V was shortened by 7 bases and J by 8 bases, with 17 bases between the two germline ends. Germline CDR1 and CDR2: GTSNPN and SVGIG (reference sequence). There are 13 residues in the CDR3. The CDR3 region is CASARGAQEKLFF. The CDR3 nucleotides are TGTGCCTCCGCCCGGGGGGCGCAGGAAAAACTGTTTTTT.

V usage is TRBV28 and J usage is TRBJ1-2; no clear D. The CDR3 length is 17 residues. Deletions cut 8 bases from V and 4 bases from J, with 26 bases between. Germline V gene sequence: CDR1 MDHEN, CDR2 SYDVKM. CDR3 bases: TGTGCCAGCCAAATTTACCCAAGACGCGGCACTTTCTATGGCTACACCTTC. It specifies CASQIYPRRGTFYGYTF.

The table lists this clone with a few counts. The chain joins TRBV7-9 to TRBJ1-5; D possibly corresponds to TRBD1 (6 bases). The germline gives CDR1 SEHNR, CDR2 FQNEAQ (reference sequence). The CDR3 spans 15 residues. V gave up 1 base and J gave up 0 bases, with 7 bases separating them. CDR3 DNA sequence: TGTGCCAGCAGCTTAGAGGGGGATAGCAATCAGCCCCAGCATTTT. This gives the protein CASSLEGDSNQPQHF.

The V and J genes are TRBV15 and TRBJ2-6; D is perhaps TRBD1 (6 bases). Trimming shortened V by 4 bases and J by 0 bases, and 10 bases separated the two germline ends. Germline lookup yields CDR1 LNHNV and CDR2 YYDKDF (reference sequence). CDR3 length equals 16 residues. CDR3 in amino acids: CATSNGQPSGANVLTF. The CDR3 DNA is TGTGCCACCAGCAATGGACAGCCCTCTGGGGCCAACGTCCTGACTTTC.

This clone was seen only a few times. The chain has TRBV7-6 and TRBJ1-3; maybe TRBD1 (6 bases). Between the trimmed V and J ends, which lost 1 base and 0 bases, there was a span of 16 bases. The CDR3 contains 18 residues. Germline V lookup: CDR1 SGHVS, CDR2 FNYEAQ. The CDR3, as DNA: TGTGCCAGCAGCTTAGGGGGCCTCAGGGGCCTCTCTGGAAACACCATATATTTT. Translating it yields CASSLGGLRGLSGNTIYF.

The chain combines TRBV9 with TRBJ2-5; 9 bases map to TRBD2. The trim removed 3 bases at V and 5 bases at J, leaving 5 bases unmatched. This CDR3 has 14 amino acids. Germline V gives CDR1 SGDLS, CDR2 YYNGEE. The CDR3 DNA reads TGTGCCAGCAGCGGGGGACTAGCTTTCGAGACCCAGTACTTC. It is translated as CASSGGLAFETQYF.

The rearrangement joins TRBV27 to TRBJ1-2; perhaps TRBD1 as D (6 bases). This CDR3 contains 13 residues. Germline V lookup: CDR1 MNHEY, CDR2 SMNVEV (reference sequence). V gave up 6 bases and J gave up 6 bases, with 14 bases separating them. The CDR3 DNA reads as TGTGCCAGCAGGCTTGGGGGGGCGGATGGCTACACCTTC. As protein: CASRLGGADGYTF.

The chain uses TRBV6-1 and TRBJ1-2, with TRBD1 matching 7 bases. This CDR3 contains 14 residues. J gave up 2 bases and V 7 bases, and 7 bases lay outside the gene matches. Germline-derived CDR1 and CDR2 are MNHNS and SASEGT. DNA of the CDR3: TGTGCCAGCACCAAGGGACAGCAAAACTATGGCTACACCTTC. Protein: CASTKGQQNYGYTF.

J is TRBJ1-1 and V is TRBV4-1; TRBD1 matches at 9 bases. Germline V gene lookup returns CDR1 MGHRA and CDR2 YSYEKL. CDR3 length equals 14 residues. Trimming cost V 8 bases and J 2 bases; bases outside gene matches: 6. The CDR3 region has the DNA TGCGCCAGCTCCCGGGACAGGGTTAACACTGAAGCTTTCTTT. Translating it yields CASSRDRVNTEAFF.

This clone appeared a single time. The CDR3: CASTPDRGVGETQYF. Here the CDR3 DNA reads TGTGCCAGCACCCCGGACAGGGGTGTAGGGGAGACCCAGTACTTC. The chain combines TRBV2 with TRBJ2-5; 9 nucleotides match TRBD1. This CDR3 spans 15 amino acids. CDR1 is SNHLY, CDR2 FYNNEI, per germline. With V trimmed by 7 bases and J by 5 bases, 11 bases remained unmatched.

This clone was seen just once. CDR3 amino acids: CAINTNNEQFF. CDR3 bases: TGTGCCATCAACACCAACAATGAGCAGTTCTTC. The V gene is TRBV10-3, the J gene TRBJ2-1; D is undetermined. V lost 7 bases and J lost 5, with 6 bases in between. The CDR3 has 11 residues. Germline V CDR1 and CDR2: ENHRY, SYGVKD.

The chain employs TRBV7-2 and TRBJ2-7, with TRBD2 identical over 9 bases. CDR3 length: 13 residues. V lost 5 bases and J lost 5; bases outside the gene matches: 4. The germline CDR1 and CDR2 sequences are SGHTA and FQGNSA. The CDR3 here is CASSNSGSNEQYF. DNA for the CDR3: TGTGCCAGCAGCAATAGCGGGAGTAACGAGCAGTACTTC.

V gene TRBV29-1 combines with J gene TRBJ1-1, with D possibly being TRBD1 (5 bases). From germline, CDR1 is SQVTM and CDR2 ANQGSEA. V dropped 4 bases and J dropped 4 bases, with 10 bases sitting between them. The CDR3 extends over 12 amino acids. This CDR3 is CSVGQGGTEAFF. The CDR3 region has the DNA TGCAGCGTTGGTCAGGGCGGCACTGAAGCTTTCTTT.